Presented here are 14 T cell receptor beta chains from one specimen sequenced in a study of metastatic and nonmetastatic thyroid tumors. Patients underwent thyroid surgery, and none had received any treatment before it. TCRdb reprocessed the PCR reads using MiXCR. The data contain approximately 16,000 clones, 9.5% to 15% of them seen just once; the ten biggest clones take up roughly 30%. The sample comprised blood. All receptors come from a female donor with papillary thyroid cancer or a benign thyroid nodule (not recorded which). Some clones in this sample may be carry-over from other donors' samples.

The table lists this clone with many counts. The genes are TRBV6-1 and TRBJ1-1; D gene unclear. CDR1 and CDR2 from the germline V gene are MNHNS and SASEGT. Trimming stripped 5 bases from V and 8 bases from J, with 9 bases between. The CDR3 has 11 residues. This chain's CDR3 is CASSTQVEAFF. CDR3 bases: TGTGCCAGCAGTACCCAGGTAGAAGCTTTCTTT.

V is TRBV11-2 and J is TRBJ2-2; TRBD2 agrees at 8 bases. CDR1 is SGHAT and CDR2 is FQNNGV in the germline V gene. V was clipped by 5 bases and J by 6 bases; unmatched bases: 14. CDR3 size: 17 residues. CDR3 DNA sequence: TGTGCCAGCAGCCACACGGGACTAGAGGGAGATGCCGGGGAGCTGTTTTTT. It codes for CASSHTGLEGDAGELFF. The full variable domain, with the rest looked up from reference TRBV11-2 and TRBJ2-2, is EAGVAQSPRYKIIEKRQSVAFWCNPISGHATLYWYQQILGQGPKLLIQFQNNGVVDDSQLPKDRFSAERLKGVDSTLKIQPAKLEDSAVYLCASSHTGLEGDAGELFFGEGSRLTVL.

This clone was picked up many times. This chain links TRBV29-1 with TRBJ1-5; D is unclear. Germline CDR1 is SQVTM and CDR2 is ANQGSEA. The CDR3 spans 10 residues. V gave up 4 bases and J gave up 5 bases, with 3 bases separating them. The CDR3 spells CSVGDQPQHF. The CDR3 DNA follows: TGCAGCGTTGGGGATCAGCCCCAGCATTTT.

This clone was picked up many times. This chain's CDR3 is CSVGQGNTEAFF. As DNA, the CDR3 is TGCAGCGTGGGACAGGGGAACACTGAAGCTTTCTTT. V is TRBV29-1 and J is TRBJ1-1, with 9 bases lining up with TRBD1. With V trimmed by 6 bases and J by 1 base, 0 bases remained unmatched. CDR3 length equals 12 residues. Germline-derived CDR1 and CDR2 are SQVTM and ANQGSEA.

CDR3 sequence (DNA): TGTGCCAGCAGTCCAACAGAGAACACTGAAGCTTTCTTT. Protein: CASSPTENTEAFF. The V and J genes are TRBV6-2 or TRBV6-3 and TRBJ1-1; D is ambiguous. V dropped 5 bases and J dropped 1 base, with 8 bases sitting between them. The CDR3 runs 13 residues. Germline V lookup: CDR1 MNHEY, CDR2 SVGEGT.

This clone was seen repeatedly, ten times or more. Here the CDR3 reads CATSDPRGAGATQYF. The CDR3, as DNA: TGTGCCACCAGTGATCCCCGGGGGGCGGGGGCTACGCAGTATTTT. The rearrangement links TRBV24-1 to TRBJ2-3, with D tentatively TRBD2 (7 bases). This CDR3 comprises 15 residues. Germline V gene sequence: CDR1 KGHDR, CDR2 SFDVKD. V lost 3 bases and J 8 bases, leaving 17 bases between the germline ends.

This clone was detected ten times or more. The rearrangement uses TRBV7-3 and TRBJ2-7, with 8 positions matching TRBD1. The ends lost 5 bases at V and 4 bases at J; junction bases unmatched: 10. This CDR3 region has 15 residues. Germline CDR1 SGHTA, CDR2 FQGTGA. CDR3 nucleotide sequence: TGTGCCAGCAGCGCAACGACAGGGGCCCCATACGAGCAGTACTTC. Translating it yields CASSATTGAPYEQYF.

This clone was counted many times. CDR3 protein: CASRAGLAGDNEQFF. The CDR3, as DNA: TGCGCCAGCAGAGCGGGACTAGCGGGGGACAATGAGCAGTTCTTC. The V call is TRBV4-1, the J call TRBJ2-1, with TRBD2 matching 14 bases. J lost 5 bases, V lost 6 bases, and 3 bases had no gene match. In germline, CDR1 is MGHRA, CDR2 YSYEKL. CDR3 length: 15 residues.

Ten or more counts support this clone. Given a much more abundant clone one base away, this may be a read error. V and J are TRBV20-1 and TRBJ1-4; 7 bases are shared with TRBD1. There are 17 residues in the CDR3. From germline, CDR1 is DFQATT and CDR2 SNEGSKA (reference sequence). J lost 8 bases, V lost 6 bases, and 21 bases had no gene match. Here the CDR3 reads CSAPRGGGGRMDEKLFF. CDR3 coding DNA: TGCAGTGCCCCTAGGGGAGGGGGCGGTCGCATGGACGAAAAACTGTTTTTT.

This clone was observed at least ten times. The rearrangement uses TRBV29-1 and TRBJ2-1; 8 nucleotides agree with TRBD1. CDR3 length equals 15 residues. Losses at the gene ends were 2 bases for V and 3 bases for J; bases not matched to a gene: 6. CDR1 is SQVTM and CDR2 is ANQGSEA in the germline V gene. Here the CDR3 reads CSVESQGGYYNEQFF. For the CDR3, the DNA is TGCAGCGTTGAATCACAGGGGGGTTACTACAATGAGCAGTTCTTC.

This clone showed up many times. The chain recombines TRBV2 with TRBJ2-2; D unclear. V shed 7 bases and J shed 6 bases, with 15 bases lying between them. The germline V gene has CDR1 SNHLY and CDR2 FYNNEI. This CDR3 region has 14 residues. The CDR3 DNA sequence: TGTGCCAGCAAAGTCGAGTTGGCCGCCGGGGAGCTGTTTTTT. This gives the protein CASKVELAAGELFF.

This clone was detected many times. V usage is TRBV12-3 or TRBV12-4 and J usage is TRBJ2-3; either TRBD1 or TRBD2 may supply D (6 bases each). The CDR3 covers 15 residues. V shed 4 bases and J shed 6 bases, with 17 bases lying between them. CDR3 nucleotides: TGTGCCAGCAGTTCGGGGGCCCAGGTGAGGGATACGCAGTATTTT. Amino acids: CASSSGAQVRDTQYF.

By frequency in the sample, this clone is medium-sized. V gene TRBV28 combines with J gene TRBJ1-3; the D is unclear. CDR1 MDHEN and CDR2 SYDVKM come from the germline V gene. The CDR3 extends over 13 amino acids. V was clipped by 6 bases and J by 4 bases, with 10 bases between them. CDR3 sequence (DNA): TGTGCCAGCAGCTTAAACGGAGGAAACACCATATATTTT. It codes for CASSLNGGNTIYF.

Worth noting for this clone: The junction differs from germline at one of its ends, possibly a read error. The chain links TRBV14 to TRBJ1-3; D is undetermined. The CDR3 runs to 13 residues. Per germline, CDR1 SGHDN and CDR2 FVKESK. The DNA for the CDR3 is TGTGCCAGTAGCCTACTCCGATGGAACACCATATATTTT. It yields the protein CASSLLRWNTIYF.